These 13 T cell receptor beta chains share one sample of origin, sequenced in a study of T cell responses to AZD1222 COVID-19 vaccine. Libraries were prepared by immunoSEQ multiplex PCR; TCRdb keeps only in-frame clonotypes and omits some of them. The repertoire consists of 200,000 or so clones, with 85% to 90% occurring once and the leading ten covering approximately 2.5%. The source material was peripheral blood, sampled on day 0 of MenACWY control vaccination. The receptor source for this set is an adult in good health.

This clone was picked up one time. This chain uses TRBV20-1 with TRBJ2-5; TRBD1 might be the D (5 bases). CDR3 length: 16 residues. Germline values: CDR1 DFQATT, CDR2 SNEGSKA (reference sequence). V was pared by 3 bases and J by 5 bases, with 22 bases between. The CDR3 DNA follows: TGCAGTGCTAGTCGTTCTCGGGCAGGGTATGCGGAGACCCAGTACTTC. Translation: CSASRSRAGYAETQYF.

V gene TRBV3-1 (or the pseudogene TRBV3-2) combines with J gene TRBJ2-7, with 7 bases matching TRBD2. The CDR3 contains 14 residues. From germline, CDR1 is LGHDT and CDR2 YNNKEL (reference sequence). V dropped 10 bases and J dropped 2; count of bases not matched to a gene: 11. The CDR3 DNA is TGTGCCACGGCGGGCGGACTAGGGACCTACGAGCAGTACTTC. Protein product: CATAGGLGTYEQYF.

The chain combines TRBV30 with TRBJ1-1; D gene ambiguous. The CDR3 runs 12 residues. V lost 3 bases and J lost 8, with 13 bases in between. Germline lookup yields CDR1 GTSNPN and CDR2 SVGIG (reference sequence). CDR3 protein: CAWRRRAAEAFF. CDR3 nucleotide sequence: TGTGCCTGGAGAAGGCGAGCGGCGGAAGCTTTCTTT.

The CDR3 loop reads CASSRAAASSGNTIYF. Written as DNA, the CDR3 is TGTGCCAGCAGCCGGGCAGCAGCGAGCTCTGGAAACACCATATATTTT. The chain recombines TRBV14 with TRBJ1-3; D is uncertain. The germline V and J ends were trimmed by 4 bases and 0 bases, with 13 bases remaining between them. Germline values: CDR1 SGHDN, CDR2 FVKESK. This CDR3 spans 16 amino acids.

This chain links TRBV6-5 with TRBJ1-2; 8 positions match TRBD1. V gave up 6 bases and J gave up 6 bases; unmatched junction bases: 9. Per the germline V gene, CDR1 is MNHEY and CDR2 is SVGAGI. CDR3 length: 14 amino acids. DNA for the CDR3: TGTGCCAGCAGCCCCGAGGACAGGGATGATGGCTACACCTTC. Its translation is CASSPEDRDDGYTF.

The J gene is TRBJ2-7, the V gene TRBV7-2; D unclear. The V end lost 2 bases, the J end lost 0 bases, and 11 bases lay between the germline ends. The CDR3 loop spans 15 amino acids. Germline loops: CDR1 SGHTA, CDR2 FQGNSA. The CDR3 reads CASSLTVVSSYEQYF. The CDR3 DNA follows: TGTGCCAGCAGCTTAACTGTCGTCTCCTCCTACGAGCAGTACTTC.

The chain couples TRBV21-1 to TRBJ1-2; the table's D call TRBD1 went unverified against the DNA. TRBV21-1 is assigned pseudogene status. This CDR3 has 15 amino acids. This chain's CDR3 is CASSPNRGRIYGYTF. DNA of the CDR3: TGTGCCAGCAGCCCTAACAGGGGGCGCATCTATGGCTACACCTTC.

This clone was counted between two and nine times. The CDR3 protein is CTSSQVRTSGLGETYEQYF. The CDR3 nucleotides are TGCACCAGCAGCCAAGTCCGGACTAGCGGGCTAGGGGAAACCTACGAGCAGTACTTC. This chain joins TRBV1 and TRBJ2-7; the D call in the table, TRBD2, was not verified against the DNA. TRBV1 corresponds to a pseudogene. The CDR3 is made up of 19 amino acids.

The chain joins TRBV19 to TRBJ1-4, with D possibly matching TRBD1 (5 bases). V lost 2 bases and J lost 8, with 18 bases in between. The CDR3 totals 16 residues. The germline V gene encodes CDR1 LNHDA and CDR2 SQIVND (reference sequence). CDR3 bases: TGTGCCAGTAGTATATATGGGGCAGGGAGAGGCGAAAAACTGTTTTTT. This encodes CASSIYGAGRGEKLFF.

The chain combines TRBV7-8 with TRBJ1-1; D is undetermined. The germline CDR1 and CDR2 sequences are SGHVS and FQNEAQ. This CDR3 has 13 amino acids. The V end was cut by 0 bases, the J end by 11 bases, with 13 bases between. CDR3 in amino acids: CASSLAIQLGAFF. The CDR3 DNA follows: TGTGCCAGCAGCTTAGCGATCCAGCTTGGTGCTTTCTTT.

The J gene is TRBJ1-2, the V gene TRBV7-8; 9 bases align to TRBD1. The CDR3 loop spans 15 amino acids. CDR1 is SGHVS, CDR2 FQNEAQ, per germline. The junction had 3 bases not matched to a gene; V was cut back by 1 base and J by 3 bases. CDR3 protein: CASSLGDRDDYGYTF. CDR3 nucleotides: TGTGCCAGCAGCTTAGGGGACAGGGATGACTATGGCTACACCTTC.

This clone occurred once. This sequence joins TRBV4-1 and TRBJ1-1, with a tentative D call TRBD1 (5 bases). This CDR3 is 13 amino acids long. Trimming removed 0 bases from V and 7 bases from J, with 9 bases in between. Germline assignment: CDR1 MGHRA and CDR2 YSYEKL. The DNA of the CDR3 is TGCGCCAGCAGCCAAGATTCTGACAGTGAAGCTTTCTTT. This sequence encodes CASSQDSDSEAFF.

The genes are TRBV7-9 and TRBJ1-1; D remains ambiguous. CDR1 and CDR2 (germline): SEHNR, FQNEAQ (reference sequence). This CDR3 is built from 11 residues. V was cut by 4 bases and J by 7 bases, with 7 bases left in between. The CDR3 nucleotides are TGTGCCAGCAGCTCGTTGGTTGAAGCTTTCTTT. This codes for CASSSLVEAFF.